The 32 T cell receptor beta chains reported below all come from one sample, sequenced in a study of regulatory T cells in long-lasting Graves disease. The TCR beta library used iRepertoire HTBI primers with Arm-PCR amplification of CDR3. From the multiplex PCR reads, TCRdb called clonotypes with MiXCR, one entry per CDR3 protein. The sample contains roughly 500,000 distinct CDR3 sequences, 14% of which appear only once. Described time point: newly diagnosed GD, antithyroid drugs for less than 3 months. RNA from PBMCs was the source of the TCR library. These data were also reused for a study on T cells in Graves' hyperthyroidism and ophthalmopathy.

The specimen comprised peripheral blood mononuclear cells (PBMCs), sampled at new diagnosis, from a patient treated with antithyroid drugs. Receptors originate from a woman aged 45-65 years with Graves disease.

This clonotype occurred a few times. Here the CDR3 reads CASSLLAGVNEQYF. The CDR3 DNA sequence: TGTGCCAGCAGCCTTCTAGCGGGAGTTAACGAGCAGTACTTC. The gene calls are TRBV3-1 and TRBJ2-7; TRBD2 agrees at 10 bases. The CDR3 runs to 14 residues. Germline V gives CDR1 LGHDT, CDR2 YNNKEL (reference sequence). Unmatched junction bases numbered 5, after V lost 4 bases and J lost 5 bases.

This clonotype was counted ten times or more. This sequence joins TRBV3-1 and TRBJ2-5; D may be TRBD1 or TRBD2 (5 bases each). With 0 bases removed from V and 3 bases from J, the gap between germline ends came to 11 bases. Germline values: CDR1 LGHDT, CDR2 YNNKEL (reference sequence). The CDR3 covers 15 residues. The CDR3 DNA follows: TGTGCCAGCAGCCAAGACACGGGACCCGAAGAGACCCAGTACTTC. This codes for CASSQDTGPEETQYF.

This clonotype was seen ten or more times. The chain links TRBV2 to TRBJ2-5; the D is unclear. V shed 3 bases and J shed 3 bases, with 11 bases lying between them. The CDR3 consists of 14 residues. Germline V gives CDR1 SNHLY, CDR2 FYNNEI. CDR3 sequence (DNA): TGTGCCAGCAGTGAGGGCTGGGGTGAAGAGACCCAGTACTTC. It encodes CASSEGWGEETQYF.

The chain has TRBV24-1 and TRBJ2-3; 9 positions agree with TRBD1. CDR1 and CDR2 (germline): KGHDR, SFDVKD. J was trimmed by 3 bases and V by 4 bases; bases with no gene match: 4. The CDR3 contains 15 residues. CDR3 sequence reads: CATSDTGGGTDTQYF. CDR3 coding DNA: TGTGCCACCAGTGACACAGGGGGCGGAACAGATACGCAGTATTTT.

This clonotype was observed at least ten times. The gene calls are TRBV12-3 or TRBV12-4 and TRBJ1-1; tentative D call: TRBD1 (5 bases). V was cut by 7 bases and J by 0 bases, with 18 bases left in between. The CDR3 extends over 16 amino acids. This CDR3 reads CASTPGGRQLNTEAFF. CDR3 DNA: TGTGCCAGCACTCCGGGGGGAAGACAGCTGAACACTGAAGCTTTCTTT.

This clonotype came up many times. The CDR3 sequence is CASSPRTGEAFF. The CDR3 DNA is TGTGCCAGCAGCCCAAGGACAGGGGAAGCTTTCTTT. This chain links TRBV13 with TRBJ1-1; 8 nucleotides agree with TRBD1. The germline CDR1 and CDR2 sequences are PRHDT and FYEKMQ (reference sequence). Trimming took 5 bases from V and 8 from J; bases not matched to a gene: 4. This CDR3 has 12 residues.

This clonotype was picked up many times. This chain uses TRBV18 with TRBJ2-1; the D gene is possibly TRBD1 (6 bases). CDR1 is KGHSH and CDR2 is LQKENI in the germline V gene. V was cut by 3 bases and J by 6 bases, with 9 bases left in between. The CDR3 spans 13 residues. In nucleotides, the CDR3 is TGTGCCAGCTCACCGGGACACTCCAATGAGCAGTTCTTC. As protein: CASSPGHSNEQFF.

This rearrangement joins TRBV2 to TRBJ2-2; a weak D match, TRBD2 (6 bases). V was pared by 3 bases and J by 6 bases, with 17 bases between. From germline, CDR1 is SNHLY and CDR2 FYNNEI. The CDR3 runs to 16 residues. The CDR3 sequence is CASSDAGRLESGELFF. CDR3 nucleotides: TGTGCCAGCAGTGACGCGGGGAGGCTCGAGTCCGGGGAGCTGTTTTTT.

This clonotype was counted at least ten times. The V call is TRBV28, the J call TRBJ2-5; D possibly corresponds to TRBD1 (5 bases). The germline V and J ends were trimmed by 4 bases and 2 bases, with 11 bases remaining between them. CDR3 length equals 14 residues. The V gene's germline CDR1 is MDHEN and CDR2 SYDVKM. CDR3 loop: CASSYGAQQETQYF. DNA of the CDR3: TGTGCCAGCAGTTATGGGGCACAACAAGAGACCCAGTACTTC. Full variable domain (outside the CDR3, taken from reference TRBV28 and TRBJ2-5): DVKVTQSSRYLVKRTGEKVFLECVQDMDHENMFWYRQDPGLGLRLIYFSYDVKMKEKGDIPEGYSVSREKKERFSLILESASTNQTSMYLCASSYGAQQETQYFGPGTRLLVL.

The chain carries TRBV19 and TRBJ2-3; D is possibly TRBD2 (5 bases). Per the germline V gene, CDR1 is LNHDA and CDR2 is SQIVND (reference sequence). The CDR3 length is 14 residues. Trimming removed 6 bases from V and 0 bases from J, with 10 bases in between. Written as DNA, the CDR3 is TGTGCCAGTAGCCCTAGCCCTAGCACAGATACGCAGTATTTT. It encodes CASSPSPSTDTQYF.

In this sample, this clonotype turned up many times. V is TRBV6-2 or TRBV6-3 and J is TRBJ2-1; TRBD1 matches 8 bases. Unmatched junction bases numbered 12, after V lost 5 bases and J lost 6 bases. The CDR3 has 16 residues. Germline V CDR1 and CDR2: MNHEY, SVGEGT. The DNA of the CDR3 is TGTGCCAGCAGTGAAGCTGGCGGGACAGGTCCCAATGAGCAGTTCTTC. Its protein is CASSEAGGTGPNEQFF.

The gene calls are TRBV11-2 and TRBJ2-1; 8 bases are a match to TRBD1. Losses at the gene ends were 2 bases for V and 4 bases for J; bases not matched to a gene: 22. This CDR3 region has 21 residues. Germline-derived CDR1 and CDR2 are SGHAT and FQNNGV. CDR3 region: CASSLTLQGGTTPVLYNEQFF. CDR3 nucleotide sequence: TGTGCCAGCAGCTTAACCTTACAGGGGGGAACGACCCCCGTATTATACAATGAGCAGTTCTTC.

This clonotype occurred many times. The J gene is TRBJ2-7, the V gene TRBV28; D gene ambiguous. The V and J ends lost 10 bases and 2 bases respectively, with 9 bases between them. Per germline, CDR1 MDHEN and CDR2 SYDVKM. There are 11 residues in the CDR3. The DNA of the CDR3 is TGTGCCACCGGTTACCCCTACGAGCAGTACTTC. Translated: CATGYPYEQYF. The full variable domain, rest sourced from reference TRBV28 and TRBJ2-7, is DVKVTQSSRYLVKRTGEKVFLECVQDMDHENMFWYRQDPGLGLRLIYFSYDVKMKEKGDIPEGYSVSREKKERFSLILESASTNQTSMYLCATGYPYEQYFGPGTRLTVT.

This clonotype was seen many times. The V and J genes are TRBV30 and TRBJ1-1; D might be TRBD1 (5 bases). Trimming pared 4 bases from V and 1 base from J, leaving 10 bases between. The CDR3 has 13 amino acids. From germline, CDR1 is GTSNPN and CDR2 SVGIG (reference sequence). CDR3 nucleotide sequence: TGTGCCTGGAAGCACACAGGGAACACTGAAGCTTTCTTT. Its protein product is CAWKHTGNTEAFF.

Turning to this clonotype: Lacking the conserved final phenylalanine or tryptophan, this CDR3 likely reflects a read error. The chain combines TRBV20-1 with TRBJ2-1; perhaps TRBD1 as D (5 bases). This CDR3 comprises 16 residues. The V gene's germline CDR1 is DFQATT and CDR2 SNEGSKA (reference sequence). V was trimmed by 5 bases and J by 0 bases, leaving 17 bases between them. The CDR3 bases are TGCAGTGCTCCTAACAGGTTCCTGAGCTCCTACAATGAGCAGTTCATC. Its protein product is CSAPNRFLSSYNEQFI.

This clonotype appeared a few times. V is TRBV20-1 and J is TRBJ1-1, with TRBD1 identical over 7 bases. From germline, CDR1 is DFQATT and CDR2 SNEGSKA (reference sequence). The CDR3 runs 14 residues. Losses at the gene ends were 2 bases for V and 4 bases for J; bases not matched to a gene: 7. CDR3 nucleotides: TGCAGTGCTAGAAAAGGGGGCCTGGGCACTGAAGCTTTCTTT. It codes for CSARKGGLGTEAFF.

CDR3 nucleotides: TGTGCCAGCAGTTGGGGTGGAAACACCATATATTTT. As protein: CASSWGGNTIYF. The chain joins TRBV6-2 or TRBV6-3 to TRBJ1-3; D is ambiguous. The CDR3 consists of 12 residues. The V gene lost 4 bases and the J gene lost 3 bases, with 4 bases spanning the gap. Germline CDR1 and CDR2: MNHEY and SVGEGT.

Ten or more counts support this clonotype. The V gene is TRBV12-3 or TRBV12-4, the J gene TRBJ1-5; D call uncertain. CDR3 length equals 14 residues. The ends were cut back, 3 bases at V and 9 bases at J, with 15 bases in the middle. CDR3 in DNA: TGTGCCAGCAGTTTGGGCGGAGACTTATCGCCCCAGCATTTT. Translating gives CASSLGGDLSPQHF.

At least ten counts were recorded for this clonotype. Compared with germline, one end of the junction differs, possibly owing to a read error. This chain connects TRBV5-1 to TRBJ2-5, with D hard to call. CDR1 is SGHRS and CDR2 is YFSETQ in the germline V gene. The CDR3 covers 11 residues. CDR3 coding DNA: TGTGCCAGCAGCAACCAAGAGACCCAGTACTTC. Protein sequence: CASSNQETQYF.

This clonotype occurred many times. V and J are TRBV7-9 and TRBJ2-5, with 7 bases identical to TRBD1. This CDR3 is built from 15 residues. Unmatched junction bases numbered 8, after V lost 5 bases and J lost 2 bases. Germline V gene lookup returns CDR1 SEHNR and CDR2 FQNEAQ (reference sequence). Here the CDR3 DNA reads TGTGCCAGCAGCCCCCGCGACAGGGTACAAGAGACCCAGTACTTC. Encoded protein: CASSPRDRVQETQYF.

This clonotype occurred many times. The rearrangement uses TRBV20-1 and TRBJ2-7; D possibly uses TRBD1 or TRBD2 (7 bases each). There are 17 residues in the CDR3. Germline values: CDR1 DFQATT, CDR2 SNEGSKA (reference sequence). Trimming stripped 0 bases from V and 2 bases from J, with 20 bases between. For the CDR3, the DNA is TGCAGTGCTAGAGATCGGGGGAGGGGGACAGACACCTACGAGCAGTACTTC. Translated: CSARDRGRGTDTYEQYF.

This clonotype has ten or more counts. The J gene is TRBJ2-7, the V gene TRBV11-2; 8 bases fit TRBD1. Per germline, CDR1 SGHAT and CDR2 FQNNGV. There are 14 residues in the CDR3. The V gene end was trimmed by 6 bases and the J gene end by 2 bases; junction bases not matched to a gene: 6. Written as DNA, the CDR3 is TGTGCCAGCAGTCCCTTGACAGGGGCCTACGAGCAGTACTTC. Its translation: CASSPLTGAYEQYF.

This rearrangement joins TRBV29-1 to TRBJ2-1; 13 bases map to TRBD2. This CDR3 has 15 residues. After removal of 4 bases from V and 8 bases from J, the junction contained 8 bases not matched to a gene. The germline V gene encodes CDR1 SQVTM and CDR2 ANQGSEA. The CDR3 sequence is CSVAGLAGEGDEQFF. Written as DNA, the CDR3 is TGCAGCGTTGCCGGACTAGCGGGAGAGGGCGATGAGCAGTTCTTC.

V gene TRBV20-1 combines with J gene TRBJ1-5, with 10 bases aligning to TRBD1. The J segment lost 1 base and the V segment lost 4 bases, leaving 7 bases of the junction unmatched. CDR1 DFQATT and CDR2 SNEGSKA come from the germline V gene (reference sequence). The CDR3 spans 16 residues. The CDR3 is CSAIPLGQGSNQPQHF. Written as DNA, the CDR3 is TGCAGTGCTATACCCTTGGGACAGGGGAGCAATCAGCCCCAGCATTTT.

This clonotype came up many times. The rearrangement uses TRBV29-1 and TRBJ2-7, with D possibly called TRBD1 or TRBD2 (5 bases each). Germline CDR1 SQVTM, CDR2 ANQGSEA. Between the trimmed V and J ends, which lost 4 bases and 3 bases, there was a span of 13 bases. The CDR3 is 13 amino acids. The CDR3 sequence: CSVATGLYYEQYF. The DNA for the CDR3 is TGCAGCGTTGCTACAGGACTCTACTACGAGCAGTACTTC.

This clonotype was counted only a few times. V and J are TRBV5-1 and TRBJ2-7; 14 nucleotides align to TRBD2. The V gene end was trimmed by 1 base and the J gene end by 4 bases; junction bases not matched to a gene: 10. The CDR3 has 18 amino acids. Germline values: CDR1 SGHRS, CDR2 YFSETQ. The DNA of the CDR3 is TGCGCCAGCAGCTTGTACGGGACTAGCGGGGGTATGCCATACGAGCAGTACTTC. Protein product: CASSLYGTSGGMPYEQYF.

V usage is TRBV9 and J usage is TRBJ2-7; 9 positions agree with TRBD1. The V segment lost 3 bases and the J segment 2 bases; nucleotides outside the gene matches: 3. The CDR3 has 14 amino acids. CDR1 is SGDLS and CDR2 is YYNGEE in the germline V gene. The CDR3 coding sequence is TGTGCCAGCAGCGCGGGACAGGGCACCTACGAGCAGTACTTC. Translation gives CASSAGQGTYEQYF.

This clonotype was detected many times. This rearrangement joins TRBV5-1 to TRBJ1-1, with D possibly being TRBD1 (5 bases). Trimming removed 5 bases from V and 0 bases from J, with 23 bases in between. The CDR3 covers 18 residues. CDR1 and CDR2 from the germline V gene are SGHRS and YFSETQ. This CDR3 is CASRKGPGGSFMNTEAFF. The CDR3 nucleotides read TGCGCCAGCAGAAAGGGACCGGGCGGATCCTTTATGAACACTGAAGCTTTCTTT.

A remark on this clonotype: A much larger clone lies a single base off, so this may be a read error. The CDR3 sequence: CASSVSGGSYNEQFF. For the CDR3, the DNA is TGTGCCAGCAGCGTTAGCGGGGGCTCCTACAATGAGCAGTTCTTC. This chain connects TRBV13 to TRBJ2-1; 9 nucleotides align to TRBD2. The CDR3 length is 15 residues. Germline V lookup: CDR1 PRHDT, CDR2 FYEKMQ (reference sequence). Unmatched junction bases numbered 2, after V lost 5 bases and J lost 0 bases.

The chain links TRBV27 to TRBJ2-2; TRBD1 matches at 10 bases. The J segment lost 4 bases and the V segment lost 4 bases, leaving 6 bases of the junction unmatched. The CDR3 totals 16 residues. The germline V gene has CDR1 MNHEY and CDR2 SMNVEV (reference sequence). CDR3 amino acids: CASSSTGQGFTGELFF. CDR3 bases: TGTGCCAGCAGTTCAACGGGACAGGGGTTCACCGGGGAGCTGTTTTTT.

This clonotype was seen ten or more times. V gene TRBV11-2 combines with J gene TRBJ2-3, with D possibly matching TRBD1 (6 bases). Trimming shortened V by 5 bases and J by 6 bases, and 12 bases separated the two germline ends. Looked up from germline, CDR1 is SGHAT and CDR2 is FQNNGV. This CDR3 contains 13 residues. CDR3 protein: CASSQGTADTQYF. CDR3 DNA sequence: TGTGCCAGCAGCCAGGGGACGGCGGATACGCAGTATTTT.

In this sample, this clonotype turned up many times. The V call is TRBV3-1, the J call TRBJ2-4, with unresolved D. Germline assignment: CDR1 LGHDT and CDR2 YNNKEL (reference sequence). Trimming removed 2 bases at V and 0 bases at J, with 8 bases between. This CDR3 contains 15 residues. The CDR3 loop is CASSQPNVAKNIQYF. DNA of the CDR3: TGTGCCAGCAGCCAACCAAATGTAGCCAAAAACATTCAGTACTTC.